This T cell receptor (beta chain) was sequenced in a study of T cells in tuberculosis. The CDR3 sequence is 13 residues long. The germline CDR1 and CDR2 sequences are MGHDK and SYGVNS. Trimming took 10 bases from V and 0 from J, leaving 12 bases between them. Thawed, overnight-rested PBMC were stained with GMM-loaded CD1B tetramer, viability dye and anti-CD3, then sorted. CD1B tetramers were loaded with Rhodococcus equi-derived C32 glucose monomycolate. The protocol was immunoSEQ multiplex PCR, while the TCRdb copy is restricted to in-frame clones and leaves out a portion. The sample includes roughly 61,000 clones, approximately 88% of them seen just once.

The sequenced material came from CD1b-GMM tetramer-negative cells sorted from PBMCs. This clonotype was sampled from an adult woman with latent tuberculosis. This sequence joins TRBV25-1 and TRBJ1-1; D remains unclear. The CDR3 sequence: CATRPDMNTEAFF. The CDR3 DNA sequence: TGTGCCACCCGGCCAGACATGAACACTGAAGCTTTCTTT.